The clone carrying this T cell receptor beta chain was recorded at least ten times. These data are taken from a study of CD8+CD57+ T cells in acquired aplastic anemia. Both TCR beta VDJ combination and CDR3 sequence profiling were carried out. Genomic DNA was the template for this profiling. TCRdb itself ran the reads through MiXCR, one entry per CDR3 protein. The table includes around 140,000 distinct CDR3 sequences, around two fifths detected once. The CDR3 totals 16 residues. CDR1 and CDR2 from the germline V gene are SGHDN and FVKESK. V was clipped by 3 bases and J by 2 bases, with 17 bases between them.

Sequencing used sorted CD4+, CD8+, or CD8+CD57+ T cells (not recorded which) from PBMCs. The TCR sequence derives from a human donor in good health, serving as a control. This chain joins TRBV14 and TRBJ2-7; D is perhaps TRBD1 (6 bases). The CDR3 nucleotides read TGTGCCAGCAGCCACCCCCCCGTAACAGGGACCTACGAGCAGTACTTC. Residues: CASSHPPVTGTYEQYF.